Shown below are 10 T cell receptor beta chains from a single sample sequenced in a study of shared clonotypes between healthy human individuals (dated by TCRdb to 2020 to 2021). Library method: the immunoSEQ multiplex PCR assay. Here the immuneACCESS table is served through TCRdb, limited to in-frame sequences with V and J called. Missing clones are a known gap in these copies; in checked studies unresolved V genes cover under half, and the rest lacks a known reason. Here the sample has 760,000 or so clones; just over 95% occur a single time. The top ten clonotypes cover about 0.25% of the sample. CD8 naive samples consisted of CD45RO-negative cells that were positively selected for CCR7, yielding a CD45RA+CCR7+ population without TemRA cells. Sequences were obtained from naive CD8+ T cells sorted from blood. The meaning of the sample's cell subset or site label: CD45RA+CCR7+. The source is a man younger than 40 in good health.

This clone occurred once. The rearrangement uses TRBV4-1 and TRBJ2-3; D is uncertain. CDR3 length: 13 residues. V lost 1 base, J lost 5 bases, and 7 bases lay in between. CDR1 is MGHRA and CDR2 is YSYEKL in the germline V gene. In DNA, the CDR3 is TGCGCCAGCAGCCAAGTCCCTCTAGATACGCAGTATTTT. Residues: CASSQVPLDTQYF.

The rearrangement joins TRBV13 to TRBJ2-5; 11 bases fit TRBD2. V shed 4 bases and J 5 bases; nucleotides not matched to a gene: 9. Germline V gene sequence: CDR1 PRHDT, CDR2 FYEKMQ (reference sequence). The CDR3 has 16 amino acids. CDR3 in amino acids: CASSSRETSGEETQYF. CDR3 nucleotides: TGTGCCAGCAGCTCTAGGGAGACTAGCGGGGAGGAGACCCAGTACTTC.

The rearrangement joins TRBV9 to TRBJ2-2, with D tentatively TRBD2 (5 bases). Looked up from germline, CDR1 is SGDLS and CDR2 is YYNGEE. V lost 0 bases to trimming and J lost 1 base, with 10 bases between them. This CDR3 is 16 amino acids long. The DNA of the CDR3 is TGTGCCAGCAGCGTAGGCGGAGGTAAGAACACCGGGGAGCTGTTTTTT. This translates into CASSVGGGKNTGELFF.

Concerning this clone: The same CDR3 arises from other DNA sequences in this sample as well. The chain uses TRBV27 and TRBJ2-7; TRBD1 is a possible D gene (6 bases). The CDR3 has 12 residues. Germline loops: CDR1 MNHEY, CDR2 SMNVEV (reference sequence). V lost 8 bases, J lost 3 bases, and 11 bases lay in between. CDR3 nucleotide sequence: TGTGCCAGCGGGCCAGGGGACTACGAGCAGTACTTC. Residues: CASGPGDYEQYF.

The gene calls are TRBV9 and TRBJ1-1; possibly TRBD1 for D (5 bases). The CDR3 spans 15 residues. The germline V gene encodes CDR1 SGDLS and CDR2 YYNGEE. V was shortened by 3 bases and J by 1 base, with 13 bases between the two germline ends. The CDR3: CASSGTDIPNTEAFF. DNA for the CDR3: TGTGCCAGCAGCGGAACGGACATTCCGAACACTGAAGCTTTCTTT.

CDR3 DNA: TGTGCCAGCAGCCCCAGTAGGGGGGTTTTGGACACTGAAGCTTTCTTT. Protein product: CASSPSRGVLDTEAFF. The chain has TRBV7-9 and TRBJ1-1; tentative D call: TRBD1 (6 bases). Germline-derived CDR1 and CDR2 are SEHNR and FQNEAQ (reference sequence). V was shortened by 5 bases and J by 3 bases, with 19 bases between the two germline ends. The CDR3 consists of 16 residues.

The chain employs TRBV30 and TRBJ2-1; 13 bases match TRBD2. Germline CDR1 GTSNPN, CDR2 SVGIG (reference sequence). CDR3 size: 14 residues. Losses at the gene ends were 5 bases for V and 9 bases for J; bases not matched to a gene: 7. As DNA, the CDR3 is TGTGCCTGGGGGGGACTAGCGGGGCAGGTTGAGCAGTTCTTC. Its protein product is CAWGGLAGQVEQFF.

V and J are TRBV7-9 and TRBJ2-3; perhaps D is TRBD1 or TRBD2 (5 bases each). The CDR3 contains 16 residues. CDR1 is SEHNR and CDR2 is FQNEAQ in the germline V gene (reference sequence). V was trimmed by 5 bases and J by 2 bases, leaving 17 bases between them. This chain's CDR3 is CASSPPTGTPTDTQYF. Written as DNA, the CDR3 is TGTGCCAGCAGCCCCCCGACTGGGACCCCCACAGATACGCAGTATTTT. The variable domain in full, with the rest retrieved from reference TRBV7-9 and TRBJ2-3, is DTGVSQNPRHKITKRGQNVTFRCDPISEHNRLYWYRQTLGQGPEFLTYFQNEAQLEKSRLLSDRFSAERPKGSFSTLEIQRTEQGDSAMYLCASSPPTGTPTDTQYFGPGTRLTVL.

The chain couples TRBV5-6 to TRBJ2-5; 14 bases map to TRBD2. The V and J ends lost 4 bases and 6 bases, in that order; junction bases with no gene match: 5. CDR3 length equals 15 residues. Germline V gene lookup returns CDR1 SGHDT and CDR2 YYEEEE. The CDR3 spells CASSRRTSGRQTQYF. In DNA form, the CDR3 reads TGTGCCAGCAGCCGGCGGACTAGCGGGAGGCAGACCCAGTACTTC.

This chain links TRBV6-1 with TRBJ1-2; D unresolved. V lost 6 bases and J lost 0, with 8 bases in between. Germline CDR1 MNHNS, CDR2 SASEGT. This CDR3 comprises 13 residues. This CDR3 is CASSYGTNYGYTF. The CDR3 DNA reads TGTGCCAGCAGCTACGGCACTAACTATGGCTACACCTTC.